These T cell receptor beta chains were read from a single sample in a study of vaccination and CD4 T cells after COVID-19. Their target antigens are unknown. TCRdb re-called the PCR reads with MiXCR, one entry per CDR3 protein. Here the sample spans approximately 3,800 distinct CDR3 sequences, 43% being singletons. Material: CD4+ T cells from blood, cultured in vitro. The receptors originated from a human donor who had recovered from COVID-19. Each CDR3 is given with its conserved first and last residue. The D gene is left open where the match is weak. Rows may omit the clone size; those that give it use once, few, many or a size class.

J	size	V	D	DNA	CDR3
TRBJ2-1	-	TRBV7-6	-	TGTGCCAGCAGCCCCTGGGGCCTCACTTCCTACAATGAGCAGTTCTTC	CASSPWGLTSYNEQFF
TRBJ1-1	few	TRBV4-2	TRBD1	TGTGCCAGCAGCCAAGAAGGCCGACAGGGTTTGGGCACTGAAGCTTTCTTT	CASSQEGRQGLGTEAFF
TRBJ2-3	-	TRBV30	TRBD2	TGTGCCTGGAGTACCCGACTAGCGGATTATACAGATACGCAGTATTTT	CAWSTRLADYTDTQYF
TRBJ1-2	-	TRBV12-3/TRBV12-4	-	TGTGCCAGCAGTTTAAAGGGGCCCGGGACCGGTCCCTATGGCTACACCTTC	CASSLKGPGTGPYGYTF
TRBJ1-2	few	TRBV7-9	-	TGTGCCAGCAGCTTGAATGTGCTTGGCTACACCTTC	CASSLNVLGYTF
TRBJ2-3	few	TRBV4-1	-	TGCGCCAGCAGCCAAGCACACGGAAGCACAGATACGCAGTATTTT	CASSQAHGSTDTQYF
TRBJ2-1	once	TRBV6-2/TRBV6-3	TRBD2	TGTGCCAGCACCCTACTAGCGCTGACCTACAATGAGCAGTTCTTC	CASTLLALTYNEQFF
TRBJ2-3	-	TRBV7-9	TRBD2	TGTGCCAGCAGCACCGGGACTACCACAGATACGCAGTATTTT	CASSTGTTTDTQYF
TRBJ1-4	few	TRBV25-1	-	TGTGCCAGCATCGGACAGTTTGGGAAACTGTTTTTT	CASIGQFGKLFF
TRBJ2-7	few	TRBV7-8	-	TGTGCCAGCAGGCCCCTGACGAAGCGGGTGCCGGGGGAGCAGTACTTC	CASRPLTKRVPGEQYF
TRBJ2-2	-	TRBV5-1	TRBD2	TGCGCCAGCAGCACGGGGACTAGCGGGAGGGCCGGGACCGGGGAGCTGTTTTTT	CASSTGTSGRAGTGELFF
TRBJ2-2	few	TRBV20-1	-	TGCAGTCCGCACAGAGTGAACACCGGGGAGCTGTTTTTT	CSPHRVNTGELFF
TRBJ2-5	-	TRBV11-3	-	TGTGCCAGCAGCCTTAACCTGGGGGGCCGAGAGACCCAGTACTTC	CASSLNLGGRETQYF
TRBJ1-1	-	TRBV30	-	TGTGCCTGGAGACGGGGGTACACTGAAGCTTTCTTT	CAWRRGYTEAFF
TRBJ2-3	-	TRBV20-1	-	TGCAGTGCTAGAGTCAGCTCCGTGGTTGCGCAGTATTTT	CSARVSSVVAQYF
TRBJ2-5	-	TRBV7-2	TRBD1	TGTGCCAGCAGTCAACAGGGGGGTCAAGAGACCCAGTACTTC	CASSQQGGQETQYF
TRBJ1-1	-	TRBV7-6	-	TGTGCCAGCAGCCGAATTGCGGGCCCCCTCCAAACTGAAGCTTTCTTT	CASSRIAGPLQTEAFF
TRBJ2-5	-	TRBV11-3	-	TGTGCCAGCTCGACAGGCGTCCAAGAGACCCAGTACTTC	CASSTGVQETQYF
TRBJ2-7	-	TRBV6-2/TRBV6-3	TRBD1	TGTGCCAGCAGTTACCTAGGGGGCTCCTCCTACGAGCAGTACTTC	CASSYLGGSSYEQYF
TRBJ1-2	hyperexpanded	TRBV7-9	-	TGTGCCAGCAGCTTAGGGTCAGGAAACTATGGCTACACCTTC	CASSLGSGNYGYTF
TRBJ1-2	-	TRBV5-1	-	TGCGCCAGCAGCTTGGGGTTGGGCAATACCGATGGCTACACCTTC	CASSLGLGNTDGYTF
TRBJ2-3	few	TRBV20-1	-	TGCAGTGCTAGAGATGGGAGTCTGGATACGCAGTATTTT	CSARDGSLDTQYF
TRBJ2-7	-	TRBV15	-	TGTGCCACCAGCAGAGTCATGGTCTCCTACGAGCAGTACTTC	CATSRVMVSYEQYF
TRBJ1-2	-	TRBV11-2	-	TGTGCCAGCAGCGCCGTCGGTACAGGGAGTCGCTACACCTTC	CASSAVGTGSRYTF
TRBJ1-6	few	TRBV12-3/TRBV12-4	-	TGTGCCAGCAGGCTACAGGGTTCGGATTCACCCCTCCACTTT	CASRLQGSDSPLHF
TRBJ1-1	-	TRBV9	-	TGTGCCAGCAGCGTAGGAGTACGGACGAACACTGAAGCTTTCTTT	CASSVGVRTNTEAFF
TRBJ2-7	-	TRBV27	TRBD2	TGTGCCAGCAGTTTACTAGCGGGAGGTACCTACGAGCAGTACTTC	CASSLLAGGTYEQYF
TRBJ2-1	-	TRBV20-1	TRBD2	TGCAGTGCTAGCGGGCTAGCGGGAGATGAGCAGTTCTTC	CSASGLAGDEQFF
TRBJ1-6	-	TRBV10-3	-	TGTGCCATCAGATCCGGGACGTCAAATTCACCCCTCCACTTT	CAIRSGTSNSPLHF